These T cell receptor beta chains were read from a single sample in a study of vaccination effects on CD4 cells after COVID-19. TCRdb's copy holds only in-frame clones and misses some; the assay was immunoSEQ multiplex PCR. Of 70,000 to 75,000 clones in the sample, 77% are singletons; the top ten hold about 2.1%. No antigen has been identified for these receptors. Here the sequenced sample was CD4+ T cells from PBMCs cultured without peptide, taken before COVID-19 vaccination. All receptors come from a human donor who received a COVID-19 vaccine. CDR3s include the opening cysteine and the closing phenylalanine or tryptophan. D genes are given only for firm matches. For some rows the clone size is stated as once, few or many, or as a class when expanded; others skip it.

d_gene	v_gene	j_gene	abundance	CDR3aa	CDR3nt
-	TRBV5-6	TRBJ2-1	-	CASSRSDPKEQFF	TGTGCCAGCAGCCGCTCGGATCCCAAGGAGCAGTTCTTC
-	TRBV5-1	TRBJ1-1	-	CASSPTSTANTEAFF	TGCGCCAGCAGCCCAACCTCGACAGCGAACACTGAAGCTTTCTTT
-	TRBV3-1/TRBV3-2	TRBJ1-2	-	CASSLGSGSLDGYTF	TGTGCCAGCAGCCTTGGTTCTGGGTCCCTAGATGGCTACACCTTC
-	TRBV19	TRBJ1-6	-	CASSNKPGRSNSPLHF	TGTGCCAGTAGTAATAAGCCGGGACGGAGCAATTCACCCCTCCACTTT
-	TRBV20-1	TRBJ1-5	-	CSAKNDQPQHF	TGCAGTGCTAAAAACGATCAGCCCCAGCATTTT
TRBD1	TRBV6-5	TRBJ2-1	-	CASSNDRGPYNEQFF	TGTGCCAGCAGCAATGACAGGGGGCCCTACAATGAGCAGTTCTTC
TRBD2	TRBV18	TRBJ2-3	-	CASSPERGGSATQYF	TGTGCCAGCTCACCAGAGCGGGGGGGATCAGCGACGCAGTATTTT
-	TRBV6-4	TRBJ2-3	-	CASSDETTSSTDTQYF	TGTGCCAGCAGTGACGAGACTACCTCTAGCACAGATACGCAGTATTTT
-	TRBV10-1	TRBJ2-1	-	CASSETPHNEQFF	TGCGCCAGCAGTGAGACCCCACACAATGAGCAGTTCTTC
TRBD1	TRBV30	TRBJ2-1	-	CAWSRQGNEQFF	TGTGCCTGGAGTCGACAGGGTAATGAGCAGTTCTTC
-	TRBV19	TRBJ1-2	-	CASRLGIGQPHYGYTF	TGTGCCAGTAGGCTTGGTATTGGCCAGCCTCACTATGGCTACACCTTC
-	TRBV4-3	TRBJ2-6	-	CASSHNIARGANVLTF	TGCGCCAGCAGCCACAACATTGCTCGTGGGGCCAACGTCCTGACTTTC
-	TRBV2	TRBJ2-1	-	CASMKGLSYNEQFF	TGTGCCAGCATGAAAGGGCTCTCCTACAATGAGCAGTTCTTC
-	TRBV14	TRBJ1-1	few	CASSQRVPGTAEAFF	TGTGCCAGCAGCCAGCGGGTCCCGGGGACTGCTGAAGCTTTCTTT
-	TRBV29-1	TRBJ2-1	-	CSVERVTVGYNEQFF	TGCAGCGTTGAGCGAGTCACCGTCGGTTACAATGAGCAGTTCTTC
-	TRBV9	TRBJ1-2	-	CASSALGGANYGYTF	TGTGCCAGCAGCGCTCTGGGCGGCGCTAACTATGGCTACACCTTC
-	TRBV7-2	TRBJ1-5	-	CASSRPDRNQPQHF	TGTGCCAGCAGCCGCCCAGACAGAAATCAGCCCCAGCATTTT
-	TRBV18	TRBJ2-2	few	CASSPMGRTGELFF	TGTGCCAGCTCACCAATGGGGCGTACCGGGGAGCTGTTTTTT
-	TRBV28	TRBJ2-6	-	CAACGQSISGANVLTF	TGTGCCGCTTGCGGACAGAGTATCTCTGGGGCCAACGTCCTGACTTTC
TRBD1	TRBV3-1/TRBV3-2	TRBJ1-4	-	CASSQVRGLGGTNEKLFF	TGTGCCAGCAGCCAAGTAAGGGGTTTAGGGGGCACTAATGAAAAACTGTTTTTT
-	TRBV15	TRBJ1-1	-	CATSRDWDGIEAFF	TGTGCCACCAGCAGAGACTGGGACGGCATTGAAGCTTTCTTT
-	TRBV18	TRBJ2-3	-	CASSPLGWGPDTQYF	TGTGCCAGCTCACCCCTCGGATGGGGCCCAGATACGCAGTATTTT
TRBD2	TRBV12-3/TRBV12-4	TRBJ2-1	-	CASTRTRNEQFF	TGTGCCAGCACCAGGACTAGGAATGAGCAGTTCTTC
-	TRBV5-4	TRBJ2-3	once	CASSLGSTDTQYF	TGTGCCAGCAGTCTGGGGAGCACAGATACGCAGTATTTT
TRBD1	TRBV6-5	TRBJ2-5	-	CASRGQGRETQYF	TGTGCCAGCAGGGGACAGGGGAGAGAGACCCAGTACTTC
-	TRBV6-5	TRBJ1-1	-	CASSYRGDTEAFF	TGTGCCAGCAGTTACAGGGGGGACACTGAAGCTTTCTTT
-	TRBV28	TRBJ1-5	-	CASTPYGGSNQPQHF	TGTGCCAGCACTCCATACGGGGGTAGCAATCAGCCCCAGCATTTT
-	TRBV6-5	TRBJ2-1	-	CASSTVWNEQFF	TGTGCCAGCAGTACGGTATGGAATGAGCAGTTCTTC
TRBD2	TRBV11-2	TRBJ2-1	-	CASSHRLAGAYNEQFF	TGTGCCAGCAGCCACAGACTAGCGGGGGCCTACAATGAGCAGTTCTTC
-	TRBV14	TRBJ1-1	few	CASSLPYTEAFF	TGTGCCAGCAGCCTGCCATACACTGAAGCTTTCTTT
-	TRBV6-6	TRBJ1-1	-	CASRPRVSTEAFF	TGTGCCAGCAGGCCCAGGGTGAGCACTGAAGCTTTCTTT
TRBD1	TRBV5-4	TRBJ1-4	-	CASSFSGGEKLFF	TGTGCCAGCAGCTTCTCAGGGGGGGAAAAACTGTTTTTT